The rows below give T cell receptor beta chains drawn from one sample of a study of blood T cell repertoires in COVID-19. The repertoire was sequenced with immunoSEQ multiplex PCR; TCRdb's copy has only in-frame clones and lacks some. The sample holds approximately 450,000 clones, more than 80% seen once. The specimen was PBMCs or T cells enriched from blood (not recorded which). All receptors come from a man aged 25-45 years who had recovered from COVID-19. The CDR3 runs from the conserved cysteine through the conserved F or W.

J gene: TRBJ1-5; V gene: TRBV10-3; CDR3 protein: CAISGTGAAGTQHF
J gene: TRBJ2-5; V gene: TRBV5-1; CDR3 protein: CASSYRGQGVETQYF
J gene: TRBJ2-5; V gene: TRBV28; CDR3 protein: CASSPGGPSIQETQYF
J gene: TRBJ2-2; V gene: TRBV3-1/TRBV3-2; CDR3 protein: CASSQAGLASGELFF
J gene: TRBJ1-2; V gene: TRBV6-4; CDR3 protein: CASREEATF
J gene: TRBJ1-2; V gene: TRBV7-9; CDR3 protein: CASSAGPLYGYTF
J gene: TRBJ1-1; V gene: TRBV4-1; CDR3 protein: CASSPDRMNTEAFF
J gene: TRBJ1-3; V gene: TRBV6-5; CDR3 protein: CASSSYRGSSGNTIYF
J gene: TRBJ2-3; V gene: TRBV24-1; CDR3 protein: CATSQGASGVWDTQYF
J gene: TRBJ1-2; V gene: TRBV12-5; CDR3 protein: CASKPGTGVYGYTF
J gene: TRBJ1-6; V gene: TRBV27; CDR3 protein: CASSRDYNSPLHF
J gene: TRBJ2-1; V gene: TRBV7-8; CDR3 protein: CASRHQGAAYNEQFF
J gene: TRBJ2-2; V gene: TRBV5-4; CDR3 protein: CASSLDLGQGIAGELFF
J gene: TRBJ1-5; V gene: TRBV11-2; CDR3 protein: CASSLGGPDQPQHF
J gene: TRBJ2-5; V gene: TRBV5-5; CDR3 protein: CASSFGGGETQYF
J gene: TRBJ1-1; V gene: TRBV28; CDR3 protein: CASTSNTEAFF
J gene: TRBJ2-7; V gene: TRBV28; CDR3 protein: CASRGGTRYEQYF
J gene: TRBJ2-5; V gene: TRBV30; CDR3 protein: CAWRVTPRETQYF
J gene: TRBJ1-5; V gene: TRBV11-2; CDR3 protein: CASSLEYGSNQPQHF
J gene: TRBJ2-1; V gene: TRBV10-1; CDR3 protein: CASSQRETSYNEQFF
J gene: TRBJ2-5; V gene: TRBV3-1/TRBV3-2; CDR3 protein: CASSPGQGETQYF
J gene: TRBJ1-1; V gene: TRBV28; CDR3 protein: CASSPPTGGRSEAFF
J gene: TRBJ1-2; V gene: TRBV4-2; CDR3 protein: CASSQGQGGYGYTF
J gene: TRBJ2-7; V gene: TRBV5-4; CDR3 protein: CASSFRGLTYEQYF
J gene: TRBJ1-1; V gene: TRBV12-3/TRBV12-4; CDR3 protein: CASSAVDTEAFF
J gene: TRBJ2-4; V gene: TRBV20-1; CDR3 protein: CSASGTNLAGGTKNIQYF
J gene: TRBJ1-1; V gene: TRBV11-2; CDR3 protein: CASANQGNTEAFF
J gene: TRBJ1-1; V gene: TRBV19; CDR3 protein: CASSVGGASEAFF
J gene: TRBJ1-4; V gene: TRBV5-4; CDR3 protein: CASSLAGGQGREKLFF
J gene: TRBJ2-2; V gene: TRBV7-3; CDR3 protein: CASSPQGPGTGELFF